Listed below are T cell receptor beta chains from one sample, sequenced in a study of glioma-infiltrating T cells after dendritic cell vaccination. Generated by immunoSEQ multiplex PCR, the TCRdb table keeps only in-frame clones and is missing some. This table holds 70,000 to 90,000 clones, under 85% found once. The starting material was blood, obtained after dendritic cell vaccination. These receptors came from a human donor with glioblastoma. CDR3s include the opening cysteine and the closing phenylalanine or tryptophan. The D gene is left open where the match is weak. Only part of the rows carry a size: once, few, many, or a class if the clone is expanded.

j_call d_call clone_size v_call cdr3_aa cdr3_nt
TRBJ2-1 TRBD1 NA TRBV6-1 CASSEDRGWGEQFF TGTGCCAGCAGCGAAGACAGGGGATGGGGTGAGCAGTTCTTC
TRBJ1-4 NA NA TRBV5-5 CASSLEGAGEKLFF TGTGCCAGCAGCTTGGAAGGGGCAGGGGAAAAACTGTTTTTT
TRBJ2-4 NA NA TRBV4-2 CASSQANLPKNIQYF TGTGCCAGCAGCCAAGCTAACCTCCCAAAAAACATTCAGTACTTC
TRBJ1-1 TRBD1 once TRBV15 CATSRGTGVSNTEAFF TGTGCCACCAGCAGAGGGACAGGGGTTTCCAACACTGAAGCTTTCTTT
TRBJ1-1 NA NA TRBV5-1 CASSARGGVDTEAFF TGCGCCAGCAGCGCCCGAGGGGGAGTGGACACTGAAGCTTTCTTT
TRBJ2-7 NA NA TRBV29-1 CSVSRDISVDEQYF TGCAGCGTGAGCCGGGACATTTCCGTCGACGAGCAGTACTTC
TRBJ2-1 TRBD1 once TRBV2 CASSRDSGPSYNEQFF TGTGCCAGCAGCCGGGACAGTGGGCCCTCCTACAATGAGCAGTTCTTC
TRBJ1-2 NA NA TRBV7-2 CASSFNQEGRMYGYTF TGTGCCAGCAGCTTCAACCAGGAGGGACGGATGTATGGCTACACCTTC
TRBJ1-2 TRBD1 NA TRBV29-1 CSVEDGTGHGYTF TGCAGCGTTGAAGACGGGACAGGGCATGGCTACACCTTC
TRBJ1-6 TRBD1 NA TRBV6-6 CASSITDRNNSPLHF TGTGCCAGCAGCATCACGGACAGGAATAATTCACCCCTCCACTTT
TRBJ1-6 TRBD1 NA TRBV19 CASRRGTGGGSPLHF TGTGCCAGTAGGAGAGGGACAGGGGGCGGTTCACCCCTCCACTTT
TRBJ2-2 TRBD1 few TRBV5-6 CASSPDRGGTGELFF TGTGCCAGCAGCCCGGACAGGGGAGGTACCGGGGAGCTGTTTTTT
TRBJ1-5 TRBD1 NA TRBV6-5 CASSRQGKSNQPQHF TGTGCCAGCAGTCGACAGGGAAAGAGCAATCAGCCCCAGCATTTT
TRBJ1-1 NA NA TRBV19 CASSHKGFAEAFF TGTGCCAGTTCCCATAAGGGGTTCGCTGAAGCTTTCTTT
TRBJ2-1 TRBD1 NA TRBV27 CASSRRSTGGSGVNEQFF TGTGCCAGCAGTCGCCGATCAACAGGGGGTAGTGGGGTCAATGAGCAGTTCTTC
TRBJ1-2 TRBD1 NA TRBV5-1 CASSAGQGWSPGYTF TGCGCCAGCAGCGCGGGACAGGGATGGTCTCCCGGCTACACCTTC
TRBJ2-3 TRBD1 few TRBV6-5 CASSYGQGASADTQYF TGTGCCAGCAGTTACGGACAGGGGGCATCGGCAGATACGCAGTATTTT
TRBJ1-6 TRBD1 NA TRBV7-8 CASSPPGQRDSPLHF TGTGCCAGCAGCCCACCGGGACAGAGGGATTCACCCCTCCACTTT
TRBJ1-3 NA NA TRBV5-1 CASSLAGAGNTIYF TGCGCCAGCAGCTTGGCGGGGGCTGGAAACACCATATATTTT
TRBJ1-5 TRBD1 once TRBV7-2 CASSLVRGPQPQHF TGTGCCAGCAGCTTAGTGAGGGGGCCTCAGCCCCAGCATTTT
TRBJ2-1 NA NA TRBV5-1 CASSLALLFGRGSYNEQFF TGCGCCAGCAGCTTGGCCCTTTTATTTGGTAGGGGATCCTACAATGAGCAGTTCTTC
TRBJ2-7 NA NA TRBV15 CATSRVGRSYEQYF TGTGCCACCAGCAGAGTTGGCCGATCCTACGAGCAGTACTTC
TRBJ1-2 NA NA TRBV19 CASSPGQIYGYTF TGTGCCAGTAGTCCCGGACAGATCTATGGCTACACCTTC
TRBJ2-7 NA many TRBV6-6 CASSHGGQISYEQYF TGTGCCAGCAGCCACGGGGGACAGATCTCCTACGAGCAGTACTTC
TRBJ1-2 TRBD1 NA TRBV11-2 CASSPGTGGNYGYTF TGTGCCAGCAGCCCGGGGACAGGGGGAAACTATGGCTACACCTTC
TRBJ2-5 TRBD2 NA TRBV6-6 CASSSGTSGETQYF TGTGCCAGCAGTTCTGGGACTAGCGGGGAGACCCAGTACTTC
TRBJ1-2 NA NA TRBV5-4 CASNGGGEDYGYTF TGTGCCAGCAATGGGGGCGGAGAGGACTATGGCTACACCTTC
TRBJ2-7 TRBD1 NA TRBV27 CASSLLAGGDEQYF TGTGCCAGCAGTTTATTGGCAGGGGGCGACGAGCAGTACTTC
TRBJ2-1 NA NA TRBV10-3 CAISEISGEQFF TGTGCCATCAGTGAGATATCCGGTGAGCAGTTCTTC
TRBJ2-3 TRBD1 NA TRBV5-1 CASSLTGTGAFTDTQYF TGCGCCAGCAGCTTAACCGGGACAGGGGCCTTCACAGATACGCAGTATTTT
TRBJ2-1 TRBD2 NA TRBV2 CASSEGLAGGLGEQFF TGTGCCAGCAGCGAAGGACTAGCGGGGGGGCTGGGTGAGCAGTTCTTC
TRBJ2-3 NA NA TRBV2 CASSVTDTQYF TGTGCCAGCAGCGTAACAGATACGCAGTATTTT
TRBJ1-2 NA NA TRBV5-4 CASSAQGSLSGYTF TGTGCCAGCAGCGCACAGGGCTCCCTGAGTGGCTACACCTTC
TRBJ1-6 TRBD1 NA TRBV11-2 CASSLGQGQNSPLHF TGTGCCAGCAGCTTAGGCCAGGGACAGAATTCACCCCTCCACTTT
TRBJ2-7 TRBD1 NA TRBV25-1 CASSESTGKRFEQYF TGTGCCAGCAGTGAATCGACAGGGAAGCGGTTCGAGCAGTACTTC
TRBJ1-2 NA NA TRBV19 CASSVDSGKVDYGYTF TGTGCCAGTAGTGTGGACAGCGGGAAGGTGGATTATGGCTACACCTTC
TRBJ1-5 TRBD1 NA TRBV19 CASSTLTGTGDNQPQHF TGTGCCAGTAGTACTCTAACCGGGACAGGAGACAATCAGCCCCAGCATTTT
TRBJ2-2 NA NA TRBV5-1 CASSFRNTGELFF TGCGCCAGCAGCTTCCGGAACACCGGGGAGCTGTTTTTT
TRBJ2-5 TRBD2 NA TRBV27 CASSLFGTSGQETQYF TGTGCCAGCAGTTTATTCGGGACTAGCGGCCAAGAGACCCAGTACTTC
TRBJ2-2 TRBD2 NA TRBV5-1 CASRTSGGAGELFF TGCGCCAGCAGGACTAGCGGGGGGGCCGGGGAGCTGTTTTTT
TRBJ1-1 TRBD1 NA TRBV15 CATSRDQGQGSAEAFF TGTGCCACCAGCAGAGATCAAGGACAGGGTTCTGCTGAAGCTTTCTTT
TRBJ2-2 TRBD1 NA TRBV2 CASSVRGQGDTGELFF TGTGCCAGCTCAGTCCGAGGACAGGGCGACACCGGGGAGCTGTTTTTT
TRBJ1-6 TRBD1 NA TRBV5-1 CASSAGQGDSPLHF TGCGCCAGCAGCGCTGGACAGGGAGATTCACCCCTCCACTTT
TRBJ1-3 NA once TRBV5-6 CASSLAGQLSGNTIYF TGTGCCAGCAGCTTGGCAGGACAGCTCTCTGGAAACACCATATATTTT
TRBJ1-6 NA NA TRBV2 CASHSYNSPLHF TGTGCCAGCCACAGCTATAATTCACCCCTCCACTTT
TRBJ2-1 TRBD2 NA TRBV7-2 CASSSQNSGGGSNEQFF TGTGCCAGCAGCTCCCAAAATAGCGGGGGGGGGTCAAATGAGCAGTTCTTC
TRBJ1-1 NA NA TRBV5-1 CASSELRGMNTEAFF TGCGCCAGCAGCGAGCTACGGGGGATGAACACTGAAGCTTTCTTT
TRBJ2-7 TRBD1 NA TRBV2 CASSGGRGSEQYF TGTGCCAGCAGTGGGGGCAGGGGGTCCGAGCAGTACTTC
TRBJ1-4 NA NA TRBV6-5 CASSSQGIVTNEKLFF TGTGCCAGCAGTTCTCAGGGGATTGTAACTAATGAAAAACTGTTTTTT
TRBJ2-2 TRBD1 NA TRBV2 CASSQNRGWTGELFF TGTGCCAGCAGTCAGAACAGGGGTTGGACCGGGGAGCTGTTTTTT